The 23 T cell receptor beta chains listed next were all sequenced from one sample in a study of blood T cells in healthy people across ages. Next came a second PCR, run for about 7 to 12 cycles, which used a sample-barcoded 5' primer along with a J-beta primer mix. TCRdb analysed the 5' RACE reads with MiXCR anew, one entry per CDR3 protein. Found here are 1.5 million or so distinct CDR3 sequences, 40% to 45% of them singletons; the top ten hold around 4%. Material for sequencing was blood. These receptors all come from a woman between 18 and 30 years old in good health.

V usage is TRBV20-1 and J usage is TRBJ2-4, with 9 bases lining up with TRBD1. The J call is doubtful: the DNA matches TRBJ2-7 better. This CDR3 is 13 amino acids long. Looked up from germline, CDR1 is DFQATT and CDR2 is SNEGSKA (reference sequence). The CDR3 is CSARADRGSEQYF. The CDR3 DNA reads as TGCAGTGCTAGGGCGGACAGGGGTAGCGAGCAGTACTTC.

A few counts support this clonotype. The V call is TRBV14, the J call TRBJ2-3; 10 positions agree with TRBD1. V dropped 5 bases and J dropped 2; count of bases not matched to a gene: 7. From germline, CDR1 is SGHDN and CDR2 FVKESK. The length of the CDR3 is 16 residues. CDR3 sequence reads: CASSYGTGVNTDTQYF. The CDR3 DNA is TGTGCCAGCAGCTACGGGACAGGGGTCAACACAGATACGCAGTATTTT.

This chain connects TRBV6-5 to TRBJ2-3, with 8 bases identical to TRBD1. Germline V CDR1 and CDR2: MNHEY, SVGAGI. The trim removed 4 bases at V and 4 bases at J, leaving 13 bases unmatched. The CDR3 extends over 17 amino acids. The CDR3 sequence is CASSSSYGQGAPDTQYF. In DNA, the CDR3 is TGTGCCAGCAGTTCGAGTTATGGCCAGGGGGCTCCAGATACGCAGTATTTT.

This clonotype was seen more than once but under ten times. The CDR3 sequence is CASSWPQGAYGYTF. Written as DNA, the CDR3 is TGTGCCAGCAGTTGGCCACAGGGGGCCTATGGCTACACCTTC. This chain connects TRBV6-6 to TRBJ1-2, with 9 bases aligning to TRBD1. This CDR3 contains 14 residues. The V segment lost 4 bases and the J segment 4 bases; nucleotides outside the gene matches: 4. CDR1 and CDR2 (germline): MNHNY, SVGAGI (reference sequence).

The V gene is TRBV28, the J gene TRBJ2-3, with 13 bases aligning to TRBD2. V lost 4 bases to trimming and J lost 1 base; unmatched junction nucleotides: 11. This CDR3 region has 19 residues. From germline, CDR1 is MDHEN and CDR2 SYDVKM. The CDR3, as DNA: TGTGCCAGCAGTTCATTTAACCCGGGACTAGCGGGACGCACAGATACGCAGTATTTT. It yields the protein CASSSFNPGLAGRTDTQYF.

In the case of this clonotype: Relative to the germline gene, one junction end is altered; a read error may explain this. This chain links TRBV6-5 with TRBJ2-7; 7 bases align to TRBD1. CDR3 length: 14 amino acids. Germline assignment: CDR1 MNHEY and CDR2 SVGAGI. CDR3: CTSSLGQNSYEQYF. For the CDR3, the DNA is TGTACCAGCAGTTTGGGACAGAACTCCTACGAGCAGTACTTC.

The chain couples TRBV4-1 to TRBJ2-2; weak D call: TRBD1 (5 bases). CDR1 is MGHRA and CDR2 is YSYEKL in the germline V gene. The germline V and J ends were trimmed by 0 bases and 4 bases, with 12 bases remaining between them. The CDR3 runs 16 residues. CDR3 in DNA: TGCGCCAGCAGCCAAGATATCCAGGGTGTCACCGGGGAGCTGTTTTTT. Translation gives CASSQDIQGVTGELFF.

The chain joins TRBV3-1 to TRBJ1-2; 8 nucleotides align to TRBD1. The CDR3 contains 13 residues. Germline-derived CDR1 and CDR2 are LGHDT and YNNKEL (reference sequence). Trimming cost V 5 bases and J 8 bases; bases outside gene matches: 7. In DNA, the CDR3 is TGTGCCAGCAGCATACGGACAGGGATCGGCTACACCTTC. It translates to CASSIRTGIGYTF. Looking up the rest from reference TRBV3-1 and TRBJ1-2 gives the full variable domain: DTAVSQTPKYLVTQMGNDKSIKCEQNLGHDTMYWYKQDSKKFLKIMFSYNNKELIINETVPNRFSPKSPDKAHLNLHINSLELGDSAVYFCASSIRTGIGYTFGSGTRLTVV.

This clonotype was counted between two and nine times. CDR3 amino acids: CSALRASTDTQYF. The DNA for the CDR3 is TGCAGCGCCCTGCGGGCAAGCACAGATACGCAGTATTTT. The gene calls are TRBV29-1 and TRBJ2-3, with D possibly matching TRBD2 (5 bases). This CDR3 contains 13 residues. V was trimmed by 7 bases and J by 0 bases, leaving 11 bases between them. Germline CDR1 reads SQVTM; CDR2 reads ANQGSEA.

The table lists this clonotype with a few counts. The chain is built from TRBV24-1 and TRBJ2-1; D gene ambiguous. Germline loops: CDR1 KGHDR, CDR2 SFDVKD. V lost 3 bases and J 0 bases, leaving 8 bases between the germline ends. The CDR3 spans 15 residues. CDR3 nucleotides: TGTGCCACCAGTGATGTTCACAGCTCCTACAATGAGCAGTTCTTC. Translation gives CATSDVHSSYNEQFF.

The gene calls are TRBV4-1 and TRBJ2-5, with TRBD2 matching over 11 bases. There are 19 residues in the CDR3. The V gene's germline CDR1 is MGHRA and CDR2 YSYEKL. Trimming cost V 0 bases and J 1 base; bases outside gene matches: 10. The CDR3 reads CASSQEGLAGGGVQETQYF. The DNA for the CDR3 is TGCGCCAGCAGCCAAGAAGGGCTAGCGGGGGGAGGGGTCCAAGAGACCCAGTACTTC.

This chain links TRBV20-1 with TRBJ2-5; 8 bases align to TRBD1. The J call is doubtful: the DNA matches TRBJ2-7 better. The CDR3 consists of 16 residues. Germline CDR1 DFQATT, CDR2 SNEGSKA (reference sequence). This chain's CDR3 is CSARRLWRTGNGEQYF. The CDR3 DNA reads TGCAGTGCCAGGCGTCTTTGGAGGACAGGGAATGGCGAGCAGTACTTC.

This clonotype was seen a handful of times. The chain employs TRBV7-2 and TRBJ1-1; D remains unclear. CDR3 length: 13 residues. Germline V lookup: CDR1 SGHTA, CDR2 FQGNSA. V was cut by 3 bases and J by 6 bases, with 11 bases left in between. The CDR3 nucleotides are TGTGCCAGCAGCTTTAGTAGGACCGCTGAAGCTTTCTTT. Encoded protein: CASSFSRTAEAFF.

V usage is TRBV7-9 and J usage is TRBJ2-1, with 9 bases identical to TRBD2. The germline CDR1 and CDR2 sequences are SEHNR and FQNEAQ (reference sequence). Unmatched junction bases numbered 4, after V lost 7 bases and J lost 3 bases. This CDR3 is 14 amino acids long. CDR3 coding DNA: TGTGCCAGCACTAGCGGGATCTTCTACAATGAGCAGTTCTTC. This gives the protein CASTSGIFYNEQFF.

Worth noting for this clonotype: The junction differs from germline at one of its ends, possibly a read error. This chain links TRBV24-1 with TRBJ2-3; 7 bases are a match to TRBD2. Germline V lookup: CDR1 KGHDR, CDR2 SFDVKD. This CDR3 is 17 amino acids long. The DNA of the CDR3 is TGTGCCACCAGTGATTTGGCCTTAGCGGGTAGCACAGATAGGCAGTATTTT. Translated: CATSDLALAGSTDRQYF.

This sequence joins TRBV29-1 and TRBJ1-1; D is uncertain. Germline CDR1 is SQVTM and CDR2 is ANQGSEA. The V gene lost 3 bases and the J gene lost 3 bases, with 11 bases spanning the gap. CDR3 length: 13 residues. CDR3 protein: CSVDGVSHTEAFF. CDR3 bases: TGCAGCGTTGATGGGGTGTCTCACACTGAAGCTTTCTTT.

This clonotype was detected a few times. The J gene is TRBJ2-1, the V gene TRBV15, with 11 positions matching TRBD2. With V trimmed by 2 bases and J by 3 bases, 6 bases remained unmatched. This CDR3 comprises 17 residues. The germline gives CDR1 LNHNV, CDR2 YYDKDF (reference sequence). The chain's CDR3 is CATSRWTSGRLYNEQFF. CDR3 DNA: TGTGCCACCAGCAGATGGACTAGCGGGCGTCTCTACAATGAGCAGTTCTTC.

This sequence joins TRBV6-2 or TRBV6-3 and TRBJ2-7, with D unresolved. There are 13 residues in the CDR3. Germline CDR1 reads MNHEY; CDR2 reads SVGEGT. The V end was cut by 5 bases, the J end by 2 bases, with 10 bases between. The CDR3 loop is CASSVRNPYEQYF. CDR3 DNA: TGTGCCAGCAGTGTCAGGAATCCCTACGAGCAGTACTTC.

This sequence joins TRBV29-1 and TRBJ2-3; D may be TRBD1 or TRBD2 (5 bases each). Germline V lookup: CDR1 SQVTM, CDR2 ANQGSEA. This CDR3 has 15 residues. V shed 2 bases and J shed 0 bases, with 12 bases lying between them. The CDR3 loop reads CSVESRGFSTDTQYF. The CDR3 DNA reads as TGCAGCGTTGAATCGAGGGGATTTAGCACAGATACGCAGTATTTT.

This clonotype has just a few counts. The rearrangement links TRBV7-2 to TRBJ2-1; a possible D gene is TRBD2 (6 bases). The CDR3 sequence is 16 residues long. The germline V gene has CDR1 SGHTA and CDR2 FQGNSA. V was trimmed by 7 bases and J by 0 bases, leaving 16 bases between them. As DNA, the CDR3 is TGTGCCAGCACCCTAATAGGCGGGGTCTCCTACAATGAGCAGTTCTTC. It yields the protein CASTLIGGVSYNEQFF.

This clonotype was detected ten times or more. The gene calls are TRBV27 and TRBJ1-2; D is uncertain. CDR3 length: 11 amino acids. V lost 9 bases to trimming and J lost 4 bases, with 9 bases between them. Germline V CDR1 and CDR2: MNHEY, SMNVEV (reference sequence). CDR3 loop: CASSGSYGYTF. The CDR3 bases are TGTGCCAGTTCAGGATCCTATGGCTACACCTTC.

The chain recombines TRBV5-1 with TRBJ2-2, with 7 bases identical to TRBD1. CDR3 length: 14 amino acids. Germline trimming cut 0 bases from V and 6 bases from J; bases unmatched to any gene: 2. Germline lookup yields CDR1 SGHRS and CDR2 YFSETQ. CDR3 residues: CASSLDRGSGELFF. The CDR3 DNA reads TGCGCCAGCAGCTTGGACAGGGGATCCGGGGAGCTGTTTTTT.

Notes on this clonotype: Sequence at one end of the junction differs from germline and may be a read error. The chain carries TRBV7-2 and TRBJ2-2; 7 positions agree with TRBD2. The CDR3 sequence is 14 residues long. Germline lookup yields CDR1 SGHTA and CDR2 FQGNSA. In nucleotides, the CDR3 is TGTGCCAGCAGCCGGCTAGCGGTCACCGGGGAGCCGTTTTTT. This translates into CASSRLAVTGEPFF.